Following are 8 T cell receptor beta chains from one sample sequenced in a study of cytomegalovirus exposure and HLA in healthy donors. TCRdb's table, derived via immunoSEQ multiplex PCR, lists solely in-frame clones and lacks some. The data contain hundreds of thousands of clones, less than 90% of them singletons. Sequencing used PBMCs. Receptors were obtained from a woman between 18 and 30 years old in good health and CMV-seronegative.

The V call is TRBV5-1, the J call TRBJ1-5, with 7 nucleotides matching TRBD1. V lost 4 bases to trimming and J lost 4 bases; unmatched junction nucleotides: 5. This CDR3 is 14 amino acids long. Germline CDR1 reads SGHRS; CDR2 reads YFSETQ. Here the CDR3 DNA reads TGCGCCAGCAGCGTAGGGACAGAAAATCAGCCCCAGCATTTT. This translates into CASSVGTENQPQHF.

The chain has TRBV5-4 and TRBJ1-1; D possibly corresponds to TRBD1 (5 bases). Germline CDR1 and CDR2: SGHNT and YYREEE (reference sequence). The CDR3 loop spans 14 amino acids. Trimming left V 3 bases short and J 2 bases short, with 11 bases between. CDR3 DNA sequence: TGTGCCAGCAGCTCACGGGGCGCTAACACTGAAGCTTTCTTT. Translated, it gives CASSSRGANTEAFF.

The chain employs TRBV30 and TRBJ2-5; D remains ambiguous. The CDR3 extends over 13 amino acids. CDR1 and CDR2 (germline): GTSNPN, SVGIG (reference sequence). Trimming took 0 bases from V and 5 from J, leaving 10 bases between them. CDR3: CAWSVQEAETQYF. In DNA, the CDR3 is TGTGCCTGGAGTGTACAAGAAGCTGAGACCCAGTACTTC. Together with reference TRBV30 and TRBJ2-5, the CDR3 gives the full variable domain: SQTIHQWPATLVQPVGSPLSLECTVEGTSNPNLYWYRQAAGRGLQLLFYSVGIGQISSEVPQNLSASRPQDRQFILSSKKLLLSDSGFYLCAWSVQEAETQYFGPGTRLLVL.

The gene calls are TRBV25-1 and TRBJ2-7; 14 bases line up with TRBD2. The CDR3 spans 15 residues. The V and J ends lost 10 bases and 7 bases, in that order; junction bases with no gene match: 12. CDR1 and CDR2 (germline): MGHDK, SYGVNS. DNA of the CDR3: TGTGCCACACGGAGGGGGACTAGCGGGAGTACGGAGCAGTACTTC. This codes for CATRRGTSGSTEQYF.

This clone has a handful of counts. V is TRBV25-1 and J is TRBJ2-7; D may be TRBD1 (6 bases). Germline V gene sequence: CDR1 MGHDK, CDR2 SYGVNS. This CDR3 spans 13 amino acids. The ends were cut back, 4 bases at V and 2 bases at J, with 9 bases in the middle. CDR3 sequence: CASSGTVTYEQYF. The CDR3 region has the DNA TGTGCCAGCAGTGGGACAGTTACCTACGAGCAGTACTTC.

This sequence joins TRBV5-1 and TRBJ1-1; D is unclear. Germline CDR1 SGHRS, CDR2 YFSETQ. CDR3 length: 11 amino acids. Trimming pared 8 bases from V and 8 bases from J, leaving 13 bases between. CDR3 amino acids: CASQEGIEAFF. The CDR3 bases are TGCGCCAGTCAGGAAGGGATCGAAGCTTTCTTT.

The genes are TRBV15 and TRBJ2-6; D is unresolved. This CDR3 is 16 amino acids long. Trimming shortened V by 2 bases and J by 1 base, and 9 bases separated the two germline ends. Germline CDR1 reads LNHNV; CDR2 reads YYDKDF (reference sequence). CDR3 nucleotides: TGTGCCACCAGCAGAATTTCGACTTCTGGGGCCAACGTCCTGACTTTC. Translated: CATSRISTSGANVLTF.

The rearrangement links TRBV27 to TRBJ2-2; tentatively, D is TRBD1 (7 bases). The V end lost 2 bases, the J end lost 5 bases, and 21 bases lay between the germline ends. The CDR3 length is 18 residues. CDR1 is MNHEY and CDR2 is SMNVEV in the germline V gene (reference sequence). The CDR3 coding sequence is TGTGCCAGCAGTTTAAGGCCCCCCCGACAGGGAGGAACCGGGGAGCTGTTTTTT. Its protein product is CASSLRPPRQGGTGELFF.